This TCR beta chain came from a study of T cells in Graves' hyperthyroidism and ophthalmopathy. The source material, RNA transcripts, was used to amplify TCR beta CDR3 regions. When the TCR CDR3 underwent first-round RT-PCR, the HTBI primer set was used. TCRdb re-called the multiplex PCR reads with MiXCR, one entry per CDR3 protein. Of 350,000 to 400,000 distinct CDR3 sequences in the sample, about a fifth were seen once. This TCR was sampled from a woman in her late teens or twenties with Graves' hyperthyroidism. The sequencing sample was made of blood.

The DNA for the CDR3 is TGCAGCGTTGATAGGGGAAACACCATATATTTT. Translation: CSVDRGNTIYF. The rearrangement joins TRBV29-1 to TRBJ1-3; D is uncertain. Deletions cut 3 bases from V and 4 bases from J, with 4 bases between. This CDR3 contains 11 residues. CDR1 is SQVTM, CDR2 ANQGSEA, per germline.